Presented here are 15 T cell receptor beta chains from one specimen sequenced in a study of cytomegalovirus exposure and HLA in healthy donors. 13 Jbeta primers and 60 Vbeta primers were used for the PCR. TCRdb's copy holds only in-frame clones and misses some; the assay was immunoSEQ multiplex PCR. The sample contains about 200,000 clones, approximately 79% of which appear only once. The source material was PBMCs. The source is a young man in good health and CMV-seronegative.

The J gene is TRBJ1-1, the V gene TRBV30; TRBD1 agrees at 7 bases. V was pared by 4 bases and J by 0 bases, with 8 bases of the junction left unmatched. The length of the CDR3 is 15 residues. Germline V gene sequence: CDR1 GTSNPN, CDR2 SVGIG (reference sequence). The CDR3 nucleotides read TGTGCCTGGACGAACAGGGGCCCGATGAACACTGAAGCTTTCTTT. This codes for CAWTNRGPMNTEAFF.

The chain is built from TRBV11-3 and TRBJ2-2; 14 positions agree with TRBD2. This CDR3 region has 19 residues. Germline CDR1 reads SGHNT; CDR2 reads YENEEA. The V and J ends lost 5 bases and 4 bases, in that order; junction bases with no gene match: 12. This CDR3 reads CASSLNPGLAGVSTGELFF. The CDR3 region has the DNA TGTGCCAGCAGCCTGAACCCGGGACTAGCGGGGGTCTCCACCGGGGAGCTGTTTTTT.

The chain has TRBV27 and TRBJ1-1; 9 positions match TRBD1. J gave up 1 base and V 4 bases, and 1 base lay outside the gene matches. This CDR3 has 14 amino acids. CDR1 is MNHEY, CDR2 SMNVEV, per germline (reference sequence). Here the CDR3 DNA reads TGTGCCAGCAGTTGGGGACAGGGGAACACTGAAGCTTTCTTT. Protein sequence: CASSWGQGNTEAFF.

The CDR3 protein is CASSPAGSDEQYF. The CDR3 bases are TGTGCCAGCTCACCCGCAGGTAGCGACGAGCAGTACTTC. This sequence joins TRBV18 and TRBJ2-7; D perhaps matches TRBD2 (5 bases). V lost 3 bases and J lost 5, with 11 bases in between. Germline assignment: CDR1 KGHSH and CDR2 LQKENI. The CDR3 totals 13 residues.

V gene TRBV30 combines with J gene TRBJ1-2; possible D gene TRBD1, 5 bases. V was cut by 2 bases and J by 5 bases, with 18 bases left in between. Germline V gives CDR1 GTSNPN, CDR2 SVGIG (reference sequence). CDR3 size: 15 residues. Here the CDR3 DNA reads TGTGCCTGGAGTCTAACAGGCGTCCAGGGATATGGCTACACCTTC. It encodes CAWSLTGVQGYGYTF.

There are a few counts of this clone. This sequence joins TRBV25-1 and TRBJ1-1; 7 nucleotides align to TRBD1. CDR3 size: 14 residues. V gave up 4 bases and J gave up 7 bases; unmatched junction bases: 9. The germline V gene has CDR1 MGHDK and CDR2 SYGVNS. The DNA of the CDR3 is TGTGCCAGCAGTGCTGACAGGGTAGTGATTGAAGCTTTCTTT. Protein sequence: CASSADRVVIEAFF.

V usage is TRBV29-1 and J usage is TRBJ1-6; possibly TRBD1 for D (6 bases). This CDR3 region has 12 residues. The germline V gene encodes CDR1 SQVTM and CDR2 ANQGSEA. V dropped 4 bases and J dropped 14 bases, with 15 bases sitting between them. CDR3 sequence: CSVAGQDESLHF. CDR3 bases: TGCAGCGTTGCGGGACAAGACGAGTCCCTCCACTTT.

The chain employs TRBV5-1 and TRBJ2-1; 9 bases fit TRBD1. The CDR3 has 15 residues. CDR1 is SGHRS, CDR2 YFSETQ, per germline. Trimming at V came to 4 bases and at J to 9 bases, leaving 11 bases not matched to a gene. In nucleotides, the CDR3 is TGCGCCAGCAGCCTCGAAGGACAGGGGAGCTTTGAGCAGTTCTTC. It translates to CASSLEGQGSFEQFF.

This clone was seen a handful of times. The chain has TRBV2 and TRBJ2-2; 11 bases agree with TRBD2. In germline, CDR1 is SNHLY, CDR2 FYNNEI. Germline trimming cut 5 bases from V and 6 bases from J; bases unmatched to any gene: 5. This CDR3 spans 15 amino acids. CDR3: CASSLAGGPSGELFF. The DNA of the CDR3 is TGTGCCAGCAGTTTAGCGGGAGGGCCGTCCGGGGAGCTGTTTTTT.

Here the CDR3 reads CAWRKETPEAFF. The CDR3 DNA sequence: TGTGCCTGGAGAAAGGAGACTCCTGAAGCTTTCTTT. The V gene is TRBV30, the J gene TRBJ1-1, with D unresolved. The germline V gene has CDR1 GTSNPN and CDR2 SVGIG (reference sequence). V was shortened by 3 bases and J by 6 bases, with 11 bases between the two germline ends. This CDR3 comprises 12 residues. Using reference TRBV30 and TRBJ1-1 for the parts outside the CDR3, the full variable domain is SQTIHQWPATLVQPVGSPLSLECTVEGTSNPNLYWYRQAAGRGLQLLFYSVGIGQISSEVPQNLSASRPQDRQFILSSKKLLLSDSGFYLCAWRKETPEAFFGQGTRLTVV.

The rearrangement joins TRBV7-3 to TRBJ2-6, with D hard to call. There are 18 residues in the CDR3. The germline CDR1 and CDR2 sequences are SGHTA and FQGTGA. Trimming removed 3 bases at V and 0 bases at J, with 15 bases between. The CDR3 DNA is TGTGCCAGCAGCTTCGGTCTAGGCCGCCCCTCTGGGGCCAACGTCCTGACTTTC. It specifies CASSFGLGRPSGANVLTF.

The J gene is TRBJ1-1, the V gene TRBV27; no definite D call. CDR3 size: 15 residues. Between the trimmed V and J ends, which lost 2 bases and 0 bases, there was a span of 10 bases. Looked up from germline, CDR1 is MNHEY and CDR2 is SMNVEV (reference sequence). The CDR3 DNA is TGTGCCAGCAGTTTAAGTCTAAAGTTGAACACTGAAGCTTTCTTT. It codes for CASSLSLKLNTEAFF.

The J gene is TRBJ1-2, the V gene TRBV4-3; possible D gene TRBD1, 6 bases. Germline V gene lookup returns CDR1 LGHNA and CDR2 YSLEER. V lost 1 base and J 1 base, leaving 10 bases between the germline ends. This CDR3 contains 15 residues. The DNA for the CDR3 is TGCGCCAGCAGCCAAGGCCGACAGGTTAACTATGGCTACACCTTC. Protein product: CASSQGRQVNYGYTF.

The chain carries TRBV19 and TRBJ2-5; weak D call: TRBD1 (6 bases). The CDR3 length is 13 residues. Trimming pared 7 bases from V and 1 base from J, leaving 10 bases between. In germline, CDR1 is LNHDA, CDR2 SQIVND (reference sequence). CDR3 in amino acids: CASTQGSQETQYF. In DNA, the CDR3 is TGTGCCAGTACCCAGGGGAGCCAAGAGACCCAGTACTTC.

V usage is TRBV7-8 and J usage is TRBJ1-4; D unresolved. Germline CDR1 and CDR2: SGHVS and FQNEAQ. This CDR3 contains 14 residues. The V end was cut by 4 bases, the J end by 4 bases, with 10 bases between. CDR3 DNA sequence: TGTGCCAGCAGCTCCAAGTCCGGTAATGAAAAACTGTTTTTT. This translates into CASSSKSGNEKLFF.